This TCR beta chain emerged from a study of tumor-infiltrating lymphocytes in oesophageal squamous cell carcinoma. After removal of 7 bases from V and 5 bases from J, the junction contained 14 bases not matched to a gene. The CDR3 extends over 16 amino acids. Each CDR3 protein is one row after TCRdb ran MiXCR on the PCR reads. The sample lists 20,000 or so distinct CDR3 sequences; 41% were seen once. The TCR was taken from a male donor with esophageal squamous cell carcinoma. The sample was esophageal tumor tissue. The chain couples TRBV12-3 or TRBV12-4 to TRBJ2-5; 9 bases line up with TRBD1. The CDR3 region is CASKKPGQGCWETQYF. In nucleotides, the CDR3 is TGTGCCAGCAAGAAACCGGGACAGGGATGTTGGGAGACCCAGTACTTC.